This T cell receptor beta chain was recorded in a study of T cell changes during pregnancy in multiple sclerosis. Data came from immunoSEQ multiplex PCR; TCRdb stores just in-frame clones and leaves some out. The sample includes more than 60,000 clones, about 91% of them seen just once. The CDR3 is 15 amino acids. Germline V gives CDR1 ENHRY, CDR2 SYGVKD. V gave up 6 bases and J gave up 4 bases; unmatched junction bases: 9. The sequencing here drew on peripheral blood, taken before pregnancy. This clonotype was sampled from a female donor with multiple sclerosis, enrolled in a pregnancy study. V gene TRBV10-3 combines with J gene TRBJ1-2; 9 positions match TRBD1. The CDR3 nucleotides are TGTGCCATCAGAGGGGACAGGGCTTCAGGCTATGGCTACACCTTC. It translates to CAIRGDRASGYGYTF.